The clone carrying this TCR beta chain appeared a single time. The method was immunoSEQ multiplex PCR; TCRdb's version includes in-frame clones alone and lacks a portion of them. The data show approximately 99,000 clones, 88% seen once. The data were taken from a study of blood T cell repertoires in COVID-19. Overall study context: T cells, B-cell-depleted T cells, or PBMCs supplied cDNA or gDNA.

Enrolled during active infection, Seattle patients were then followed longitudinally. The CDR3 totals 17 residues. The germline CDR1 and CDR2 sequences are SNHLY and FYNNEI. Trimming removed 6 bases at V and 0 bases at J, with 18 bases between. Sequenced: peripheral blood. The sequence was collected from a middle-aged man with COVID-19, enrolled during active disease. This rearrangement joins TRBV2 to TRBJ1-3, with a weak D call TRBD1 (6 bases). For the CDR3, the DNA is TGTGCCAGCAGGAGACTTCCGGGGGGCATCTCTGGAAACACCATATATTTT. Residues: CASRRLPGGISGNTIYF.